The 20 T cell receptor beta chains reported below all come from one sample, sequenced in a study of blood T cell repertoires in COVID-19. Sequencing used immunoSEQ multiplex PCR; TCRdb keeps in-frame clones, though not all of them. Among 80,000 to 130,000 clones, approximately 83% were seen once, and the ten largest hold 2% to 3%. The sample was PBMCs or T cells enriched from blood (not recorded which). The receptors were gathered from a woman between 45 and 60 years old who had recovered from COVID-19.

The chain couples TRBV5-4 to TRBJ2-1, with a weak D call TRBD2 (6 bases). Germline V CDR1 and CDR2: SGHNT, YYREEE (reference sequence). CDR3 size: 15 residues. V lost 4 bases to trimming and J lost 11 bases, with 22 bases between them. In DNA, the CDR3 is TGTGCCAGCAGCGCACCCGGGACGCCTGGAGGGCAGCAGTTCTTC. Protein: CASSAPGTPGGQQFF.

The V and J genes are TRBV4-2 and TRBJ1-6; no definite D call. V lost 4 bases and J lost 3, with 13 bases in between. The CDR3 contains 16 residues. Germline values: CDR1 LGHNA, CDR2 YNFKEQ. CDR3 sequence reads: CASSLKPGNYNSPLHF. DNA of the CDR3: TGTGCCAGCAGCCTAAAACCCGGGAACTATAATTCACCCCTCCACTTT.

This clone has just a few counts. The chain couples TRBV28 to TRBJ2-4, with D perhaps matching TRBD1 (5 bases). This CDR3 comprises 16 residues. Trimming removed 5 bases from V and 0 bases from J, with 14 bases in between. Germline CDR1 MDHEN, CDR2 SYDVKM. The CDR3 DNA reads TGTGCCAGCAGTCCTCTGACAGACCTAGCCAAAAACATTCAGTACTTC. This sequence encodes CASSPLTDLAKNIQYF.

V is TRBV5-1 and J is TRBJ2-7; the D is unclear. The V gene's germline CDR1 is SGHRS and CDR2 YFSETQ. V lost 0 bases, J lost 5 bases, and 6 bases lay in between. CDR3 length equals 12 residues. CDR3 sequence reads: CASSLGYNEQYF. CDR3 bases: TGCGCCAGCAGCTTGGGGTACAACGAGCAGTACTTC.

This chain joins TRBV10-3 and TRBJ2-1, with TRBD2 matching 13 bases. Germline values: CDR1 ENHRY, CDR2 SYGVKD. The CDR3 is 17 amino acids. J was trimmed by 4 bases and V by 4 bases; bases with no gene match: 7. CDR3 bases: TGTGCCATCAGTGCGGGACTAGCGGGGATGGGGTACAATGAGCAGTTCTTC. This translates into CAISAGLAGMGYNEQFF.

This chain connects TRBV4-1 to TRBJ1-1; 10 bases map to TRBD1. The CDR3 length is 17 residues. J lost 5 bases, V lost 4 bases, and 13 bases had no gene match. From germline, CDR1 is MGHRA and CDR2 YSYEKL. The CDR3 protein is CASSPERQGAKGTEAFF. The CDR3 DNA reads TGCGCCAGCAGCCCGGAAAGACAGGGGGCGAAAGGGACTGAAGCTTTCTTT.

The rearrangement uses TRBV5-1 and TRBJ2-7, with 10 bases fitting TRBD2. Per the germline V gene, CDR1 is SGHRS and CDR2 is YFSETQ. The CDR3 spans 17 residues. Unmatched junction bases numbered 10, after V lost 4 bases and J lost 0 bases. In nucleotides, the CDR3 is TGCGCCAGCAGCGGAACCGGGACTAGCGCGTCCTCCTACGAGCAGTACTTC. Translation: CASSGTGTSASSYEQYF.

This clone has ten or more counts. The genes are TRBV13 and TRBJ1-1; TRBD1 is a possible D gene (5 bases). Germline lookup yields CDR1 PRHDT and CDR2 FYEKMQ (reference sequence). CDR3 size: 17 residues. V lost 5 bases, J lost 4 bases, and 23 bases lay in between. The CDR3 DNA is TGTGCCAGCAGCGGGTTACAACCGCCGCAGGGTAGCACTGAAGCTTTCTTT. This encodes CASSGLQPPQGSTEAFF.

V usage is TRBV5-1 and J usage is TRBJ2-2; D is possibly TRBD1 (5 bases). The CDR3 extends over 16 amino acids. Trimming left V 4 bases short and J 0 bases short, with 13 bases between. Looked up from germline, CDR1 is SGHRS and CDR2 is YFSETQ. The CDR3 DNA follows: TGCGCCAGCAGCCCCTCAGGGCTAACGAACACCGGGGAGCTGTTTTTT. Protein product: CASSPSGLTNTGELFF.

V is TRBV5-1 and J is TRBJ2-1, with 8 bases fitting TRBD1. After removal of 0 bases from V and 5 bases from J, the junction contained 7 bases not matched to a gene. CDR3 size: 16 residues. Germline CDR1 and CDR2: SGHRS and YFSETQ. CDR3 in amino acids: CASSLAKQTGDNEQFF. CDR3 coding DNA: TGCGCCAGCAGCTTGGCAAAACAGACAGGGGACAATGAGCAGTTCTTC. Supplemented by reference TRBV5-1 and TRBJ2-1, the full variable domain reads KAGVTQTPRYLIKTRGQQVTLSCSPISGHRSVSWYQQTPGQGLQFLFEYFSETQRNKGNFPGRFSGRQFSNSRSEMNVSTLELGDSALYLCASSLAKQTGDNEQFFGPGTRLTVL.

The genes are TRBV9 and TRBJ1-6, with TRBD1 matching over 10 bases. Germline CDR1 SGDLS, CDR2 YYNGEE. This CDR3 spans 15 amino acids. V gave up 3 bases and J gave up 6 bases; unmatched junction bases: 3. The CDR3 reads CASSAGTGVNSPLHF. CDR3 in DNA: TGTGCCAGCAGCGCCGGGACAGGGGTTAATTCACCCCTCCACTTT. Variable domain in full (rest from reference TRBV9 and TRBJ1-6): DSGVTQTPKHLITATGQRVTLRCSPRSGDLSVYWYQQSLDQGLQFLIQYYNGEERAKGNILERFSAQQFPDLHSELNLSSLELGDSALYFCASSAGTGVNSPLHFGNGTRLTVT.

Worth noting for this clone: The junction departs from the called germline gene at one end, perhaps through a read error. The rearrangement joins TRBV2 to TRBJ2-7; the match to TRBD1 covers 10 bases. Germline V gene lookup returns CDR1 SNHLY and CDR2 FYNNEI. CDR3 size: 14 residues. The CDR3 region has the DNA TGTGCTAGCACCAATAGACAGGGGGCCCACGAGCAGTACTTC. Translation: CASTNRQGAHEQYF.

V is TRBV2 and J is TRBJ1-5, with unresolved D. Germline V gene lookup returns CDR1 SNHLY and CDR2 FYNNEI. The CDR3 contains 12 residues. The V end lost 3 bases, the J end lost 7 bases, and 7 bases lay between the germline ends. The CDR3 nucleotides are TGTGCCAGCAGTGAGAGGAGACAGCCCCAGCATTTT. Its protein product is CASSERRQPQHF.

This clone was found once. The chain couples TRBV28 to TRBJ2-7, with TRBD1 identical over 10 bases. The V gene end was trimmed by 5 bases and the J gene end by 3 bases; junction bases not matched to a gene: 10. The CDR3 has 16 amino acids. Germline V gene sequence: CDR1 MDHEN, CDR2 SYDVKM. CDR3 sequence: CASSPPGQGRDYEQYF. For the CDR3, the DNA is TGTGCCAGCAGTCCTCCGGGACAGGGGAGGGACTACGAGCAGTACTTC. Supplemented by reference TRBV28 and TRBJ2-7, the full variable domain reads DVKVTQSSRYLVKRTGEKVFLECVQDMDHENMFWYRQDPGLGLRLIYFSYDVKMKEKGDIPEGYSVSREKKERFSLILESASTNQTSMYLCASSPPGQGRDYEQYFGPGTRLTVT.

The chain has TRBV7-9 and TRBJ2-7; TRBD2 aligns across 7 bases. This CDR3 comprises 14 residues. V trimming: 2 bases; J trimming: 3 bases; junction bases outside the gene matches: 4. Germline V gene data show CDR1 as SEHNR and CDR2 as FQNEAQ (reference sequence). The CDR3 loop reads CASSLNGGSYEQYF. The CDR3 coding sequence is TGTGCCAGCAGCTTAAACGGCGGGAGCTACGAGCAGTACTTC. Full variable domain (remainder filled in from reference TRBV7-9 and TRBJ2-7): DTGVSQNPRHKITKRGQNVTFRCDPISEHNRLYWYRQTLGQGPEFLTYFQNEAQLEKSRLLSDRFSAERPKGSFSTLEIQRTEQGDSAMYLCASSLNGGSYEQYFGPGTRLTVT.

This clone was detected once. J is TRBJ2-7 and V is TRBV11-2; 9 bases are a match to TRBD2. CDR1 and CDR2 (germline): SGHAT, FQNNGV. V lost 0 bases to trimming and J lost 3 bases; unmatched junction nucleotides: 0. The CDR3 loop spans 14 amino acids. The CDR3 loop is CASSLERGGYEQYF. CDR3 DNA: TGTGCCAGCAGCTTAGAGCGGGGGGGCTACGAGCAGTACTTC. The full variable domain, in which reference TRBV11-2 and TRBJ2-7 provide the parts outside the CDR3, is EAGVAQSPRYKIIEKRQSVAFWCNPISGHATLYWYQQILGQGPKLLIQFQNNGVVDDSQLPKDRFSAERLKGVDSTLKIQPAKLEDSAVYLCASSLERGGYEQYFGPGTRLTVT.

The CDR3 DNA is TGCGCCAGCAGCTCTTTTGCCGGGACTCAATCTTCCGGGGAGCTGTTTTTT. This translates into CASSSFAGTQSSGELFF. This chain uses TRBV5-1 with TRBJ2-2; a possible D gene is TRBD2 (6 bases). The CDR3 sequence is 17 residues long. Germline CDR1 SGHRS, CDR2 YFSETQ. V shed 3 bases and J shed 6 bases, with 21 bases lying between them.

Remarks on this clone: Other DNA variants within this sample encode the same CDR3. The J gene is TRBJ1-1, the V gene TRBV9; 10 nucleotides agree with TRBD1. There are 15 residues in the CDR3. With V trimmed by 0 bases and J by 3 bases, 2 bases remained unmatched. Germline lookup yields CDR1 SGDLS and CDR2 YYNGEE. The CDR3 region has the DNA TGTGCCAGCAGCGTAGAGGACAGGGGGGACACTGAAGCTTTCTTT. Encoded protein: CASSVEDRGDTEAFF. The full variable domain, in which reference TRBV9 and TRBJ1-1 provide the parts outside the CDR3, is DSGVTQTPKHLITATGQRVTLRCSPRSGDLSVYWYQQSLDQGLQFLIQYYNGEERAKGNILERFSAQQFPDLHSELNLSSLELGDSALYFCASSVEDRGDTEAFFGQGTRLTVV.

V gene TRBV28 combines with J gene TRBJ1-2, with D tentatively TRBD1 (5 bases). CDR3 length equals 14 residues. Germline-derived CDR1 and CDR2 are MDHEN and SYDVKM. V was shortened by 10 bases and J by 2 bases, with 17 bases between the two germline ends. CDR3 nucleotide sequence: TGTGCCATCCCTCTGGGGGGTTTAAACTATGGCTACACCTTC. Its translation: CAIPLGGLNYGYTF.

V gene TRBV10-3 combines with J gene TRBJ2-7; D is possibly TRBD2 (5 bases). Germline lookup yields CDR1 ENHRY and CDR2 SYGVKD. The V gene lost 10 bases and the J gene lost 10 bases, with 17 bases spanning the gap. The CDR3 contains 11 residues. CDR3 sequence: CATTLEEVQYF. The CDR3 DNA sequence: TGTGCCACTACACTAGAAGAGGTCCAGTACTTC.